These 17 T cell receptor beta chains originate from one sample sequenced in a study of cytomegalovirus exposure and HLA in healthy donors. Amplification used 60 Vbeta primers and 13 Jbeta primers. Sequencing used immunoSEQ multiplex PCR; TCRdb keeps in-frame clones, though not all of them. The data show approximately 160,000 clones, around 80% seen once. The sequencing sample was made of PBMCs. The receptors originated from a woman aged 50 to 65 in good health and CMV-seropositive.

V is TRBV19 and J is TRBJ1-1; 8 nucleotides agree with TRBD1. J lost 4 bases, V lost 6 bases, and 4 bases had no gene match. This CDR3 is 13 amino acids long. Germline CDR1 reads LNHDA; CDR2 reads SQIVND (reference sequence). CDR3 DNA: TGTGCCAGTAGAATAACAGGGGGCACTGAAGCTTTCTTT. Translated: CASRITGGTEAFF. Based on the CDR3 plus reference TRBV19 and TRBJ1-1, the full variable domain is DGGITQSPKYLFRKEGQNVTLSCEQNLNHDAMYWYRQDPGQGLRLIYYSQIVNDFQKGDIAEGYSVSREKKESFPLTVTSAQKNPTAFYLCASRITGGTEAFFGQGTRLTVV.

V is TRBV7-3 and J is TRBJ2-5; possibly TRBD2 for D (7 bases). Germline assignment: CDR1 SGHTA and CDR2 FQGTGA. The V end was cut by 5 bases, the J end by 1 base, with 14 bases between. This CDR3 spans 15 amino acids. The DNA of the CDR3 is TGTGCCAGCAGCCCTCGGGGAGGGGGCCAAGAGACCCAGTACTTC. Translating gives CASSPRGGGQETQYF.

The CDR3 region is CASSYSGDRAETQYF. The CDR3 nucleotides read TGTGCCAGCAGTTACTCCGGCGACAGGGCGGAGACCCAGTACTTC. The chain links TRBV6-5 to TRBJ2-5; 7 bases align to TRBD1. The CDR3 runs 15 residues. V gave up 0 bases and J gave up 5 bases; unmatched junction bases: 6. Germline-derived CDR1 and CDR2 are MNHEY and SVGAGI.

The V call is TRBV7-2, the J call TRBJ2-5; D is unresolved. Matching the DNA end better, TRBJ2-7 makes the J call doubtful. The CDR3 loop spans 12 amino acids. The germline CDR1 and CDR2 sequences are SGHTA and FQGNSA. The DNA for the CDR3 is TGTGCCAGCTCAGCTAAAGTGGGCGAGCAGTACTTC. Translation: CASSAKVGEQYF.

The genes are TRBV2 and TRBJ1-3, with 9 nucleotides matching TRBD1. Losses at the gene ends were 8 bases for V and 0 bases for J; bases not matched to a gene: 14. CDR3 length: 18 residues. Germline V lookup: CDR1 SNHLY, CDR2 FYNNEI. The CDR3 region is CASFRDRVLRGSGNTIYF. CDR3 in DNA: TGTGCCAGCTTCCGGGACAGGGTCCTCCGGGGCTCTGGAAACACCATATATTTT.

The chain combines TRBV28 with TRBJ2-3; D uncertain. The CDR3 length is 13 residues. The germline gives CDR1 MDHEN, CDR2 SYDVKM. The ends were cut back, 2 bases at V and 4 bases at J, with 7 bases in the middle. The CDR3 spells CASSLVRSDTQYF. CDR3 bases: TGTGCCAGCAGTTTAGTCAGATCAGATACGCAGTATTTT.

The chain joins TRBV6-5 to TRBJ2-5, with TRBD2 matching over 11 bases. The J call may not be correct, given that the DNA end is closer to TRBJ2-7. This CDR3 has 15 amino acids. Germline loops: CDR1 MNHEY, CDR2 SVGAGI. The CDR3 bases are TGTGCCAGCAGTTACTCCAGGACTAGCGGGTACGAGCAGTACTTC. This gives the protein CASSYSRTSGYEQYF.

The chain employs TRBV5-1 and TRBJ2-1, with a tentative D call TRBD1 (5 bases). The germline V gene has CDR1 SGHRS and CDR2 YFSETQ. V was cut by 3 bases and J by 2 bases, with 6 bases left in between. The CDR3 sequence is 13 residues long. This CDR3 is CASSSTAYNEQFF. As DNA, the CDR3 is TGCGCCAGCAGCTCGACAGCCTACAATGAGCAGTTCTTC. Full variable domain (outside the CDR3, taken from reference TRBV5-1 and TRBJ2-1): KAGVTQTPRYLIKTRGQQVTLSCSPISGHRSVSWYQQTPGQGLQFLFEYFSETQRNKGNFPGRFSGRQFSNSRSEMNVSTLELGDSALYLCASSSTAYNEQFFGPGTRLTVL.

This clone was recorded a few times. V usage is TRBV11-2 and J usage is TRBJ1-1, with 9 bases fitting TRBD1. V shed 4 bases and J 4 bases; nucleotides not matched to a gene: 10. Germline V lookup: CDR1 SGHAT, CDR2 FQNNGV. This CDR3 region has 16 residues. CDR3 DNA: TGTGCCAGCAGCTCCGGGGACAGGGCAGGGGCCACTGAAGCTTTCTTT. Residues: CASSSGDRAGATEAFF.

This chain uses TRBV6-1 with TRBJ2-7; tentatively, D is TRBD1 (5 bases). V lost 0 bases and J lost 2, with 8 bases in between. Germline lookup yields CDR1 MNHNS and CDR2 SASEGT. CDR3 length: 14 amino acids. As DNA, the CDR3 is TGTGCCAGCAGTGAAGCGACAGAGACCTACGAGCAGTACTTC. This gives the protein CASSEATETYEQYF.

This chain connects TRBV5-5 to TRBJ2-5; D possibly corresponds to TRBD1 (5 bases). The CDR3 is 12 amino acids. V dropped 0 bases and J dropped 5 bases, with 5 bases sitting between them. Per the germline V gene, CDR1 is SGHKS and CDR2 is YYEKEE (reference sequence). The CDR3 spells CASSLEGETQYF. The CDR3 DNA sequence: TGTGCCAGCAGCTTGGAGGGGGAGACCCAGTACTTC.

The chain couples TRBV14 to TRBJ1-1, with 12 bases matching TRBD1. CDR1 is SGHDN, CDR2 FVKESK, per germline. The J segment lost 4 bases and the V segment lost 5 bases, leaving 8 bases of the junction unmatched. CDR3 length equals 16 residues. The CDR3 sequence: CASSGTGGFYGTEAFF. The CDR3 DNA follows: TGTGCCAGCAGCGGGACAGGGGGCTTCTATGGCACTGAAGCTTTCTTT.

The CDR3 DNA follows: TGTGCCATCAGTGAGACGATAGCGGAGACCCAGTACTTC. Translation gives CAISETIAETQYF. The gene calls are TRBV10-3 and TRBJ2-5; maybe TRBD2 (5 bases). Germline-derived CDR1 and CDR2 are ENHRY and SYGVKD. The CDR3 runs to 13 residues. V was shortened by 2 bases and J by 5 bases, with 9 bases between the two germline ends.

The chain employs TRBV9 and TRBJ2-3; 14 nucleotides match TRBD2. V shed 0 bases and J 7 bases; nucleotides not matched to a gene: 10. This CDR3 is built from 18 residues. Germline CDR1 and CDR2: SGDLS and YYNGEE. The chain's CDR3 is CASSVGGLAGDRTYTQYF. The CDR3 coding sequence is TGTGCCAGCAGCGTAGGGGGACTAGCGGGAGATCGCACTTATACGCAGTATTTT. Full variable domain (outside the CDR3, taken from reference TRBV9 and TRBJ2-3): DSGVTQTPKHLITATGQRVTLRCSPRSGDLSVYWYQQSLDQGLQFLIQYYNGEERAKGNILERFSAQQFPDLHSELNLSSLELGDSALYFCASSVGGLAGDRTYTQYFGPGTRLTVL.

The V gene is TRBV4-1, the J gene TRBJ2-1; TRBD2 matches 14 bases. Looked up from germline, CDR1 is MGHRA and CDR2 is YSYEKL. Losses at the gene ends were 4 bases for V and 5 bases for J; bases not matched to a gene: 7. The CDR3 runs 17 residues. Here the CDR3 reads CASSLRTSGRLNNEQFF. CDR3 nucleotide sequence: TGCGCCAGCAGCCTACGGACTAGCGGGAGGCTTAACAATGAGCAGTTCTTC.

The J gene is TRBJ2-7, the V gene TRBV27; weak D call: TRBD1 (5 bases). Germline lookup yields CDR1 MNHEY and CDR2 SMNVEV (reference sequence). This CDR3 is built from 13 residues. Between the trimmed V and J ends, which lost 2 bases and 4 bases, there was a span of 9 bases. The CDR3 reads CASSLTAGYEQYF. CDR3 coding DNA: TGTGCCAGCAGTTTAACGGCAGGGTACGAGCAGTACTTC.

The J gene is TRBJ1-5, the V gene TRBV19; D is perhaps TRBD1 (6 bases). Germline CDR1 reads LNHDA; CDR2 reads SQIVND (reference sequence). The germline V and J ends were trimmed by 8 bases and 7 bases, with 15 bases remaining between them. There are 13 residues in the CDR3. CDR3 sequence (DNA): TGTGCCAGTGCACCAGGGGTCCGCCAGCCCCAGCATTTT. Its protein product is CASAPGVRQPQHF.